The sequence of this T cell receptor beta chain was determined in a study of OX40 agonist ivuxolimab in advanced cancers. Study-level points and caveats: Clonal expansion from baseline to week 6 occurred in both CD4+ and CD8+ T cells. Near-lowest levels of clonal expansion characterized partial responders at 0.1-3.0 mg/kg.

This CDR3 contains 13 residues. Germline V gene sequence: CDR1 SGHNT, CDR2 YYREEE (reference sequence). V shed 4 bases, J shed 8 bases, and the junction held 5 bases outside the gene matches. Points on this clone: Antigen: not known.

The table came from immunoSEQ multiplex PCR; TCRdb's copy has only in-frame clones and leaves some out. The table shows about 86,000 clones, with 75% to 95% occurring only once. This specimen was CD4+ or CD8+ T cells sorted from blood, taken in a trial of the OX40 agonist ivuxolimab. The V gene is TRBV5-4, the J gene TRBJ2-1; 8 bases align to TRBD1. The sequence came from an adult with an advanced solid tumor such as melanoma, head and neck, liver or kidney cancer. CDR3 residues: CASSTGQGDEQFF. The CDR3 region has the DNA TGTGCCAGCAGCACAGGACAGGGTGATGAGCAGTTCTTC. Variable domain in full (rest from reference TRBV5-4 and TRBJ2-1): ETGVTQSPTHLIKTRGQQVTLRCSSQSGHNTVSWYQQALGQGPQFIFQYYREEENGRGNFPPRFSGLQFPNYSSELNVNALELDDSALYLCASSTGQGDEQFFGPGTRLTVL.